The rows below give T cell receptor beta chains drawn from one sample of a study of graft-versus-host responses after intestinal transplantation. The protocol was immunoSEQ multiplex PCR, while the TCRdb copy is restricted to in-frame clones and leaves out a portion. The sample lists around 39,000 clones, roughly 91% occurring once. Sample: PBMCs, taken almost 270 days after transplant. The origin of the receptors is a human patient who received an intestinal transplant, so some T cells may come from the graft donor. CDR3s include the opening cysteine and the closing phenylalanine or tryptophan. A D gene is named only where the DNA matches it firmly. Only part of the rows carry a size: once, few, many, or a class if the clone is expanded.

v_gene	abundance	d_gene	j_gene	CDR3nt	CDR3aa
TRBV2	.	TRBD2	TRBJ2-1	TGTGCCAGCAGCCCGACTAGCGGGGGGGCAACCTACAATGAGCAGTTCTTC	CASSPTSGGATYNEQFF
TRBV19	.	TRBD2	TRBJ2-5	TGTGCCAGTAGTATGATGGGCGGGGGGGCGGGAGAGACCCAGTACTTC	CASSMMGGGAGETQYF
TRBV2	.	TRBD1	TRBJ1-5	TGTGCCAGCAGTGAAGCGGGCCCCACGACAGGGGGCGGAAATCAGCCCCAGCATTTT	CASSEAGPTTGGGNQPQHF
TRBV6-4	.	TRBD2	TRBJ2-3	TGTGCCAGCAGTGACTCGCGGGGGGGCGGAGATACGCAGTATTTT	CASSDSRGGGDTQYF
TRBV6-4	.	.	TRBJ2-5	TGTGCCAGCAGGCCGAGGGGTCCCGGGACTGCATTGAAAGAGACCCAGTACTTC	CASRPRGPGTALKETQYF
TRBV2	.	.	TRBJ1-2	TGTGCCAGCAGTCCACCGGGGGGGGGCGCCTATGGCTACACCTTC	CASSPPGGGAYGYTF
TRBV19	once	TRBD1	TRBJ1-5	TGTGCCAGTAGCCCTAGGAGGCACAGGGGGAATCAGCCCCAGCATTTT	CASSPRRHRGNQPQHF
TRBV9	.	.	TRBJ1-4	TGTGCCAGCAGCGTAGGCGGCCGAATCAATGAAAAACTGTTTTTT	CASSVGGRINEKLFF
TRBV2	.	.	TRBJ1-6	TGTGCCAGCCAGGGCGAAGGGGACTATAATTCACCCCTCCACTTT	CASQGEGDYNSPLHF
TRBV5-1	.	TRBD2	TRBJ2-5	TGCGCCAGCAGCTCACTAGCGGGGGCACGGCCCCAGTACTTC	CASSSLAGARPQYF
TRBV5-6	.	TRBD1	TRBJ2-7	TGTGCCAGCAGCCCCCCCGGGACAGTCTCCTACGAGCAGTACTTC	CASSPPGTVSYEQYF
TRBV6-1	.	.	TRBJ2-1	TGTGCCAGCAGGGAGGGGGGTGAGCAGTTCTTC	CASREGGEQFF
TRBV23-1	.	TRBD1	TRBJ1-1	TGCGCCAGCACCCAGGGACAGGGTGAAACTGAAGCTTTCTTT	CASTQGQGETEAFF
TRBV7-9	.	.	TRBJ1-2	TGTGCCAGCAGCTTGGGGGCTGGCTACACCTTC	CASSLGAGYTF
TRBV7-8	.	.	TRBJ1-2	TGTGCCAGCAGCTTAGGTTACGGGATGGGTGGCTACACCTTC	CASSLGYGMGGYTF
TRBV18	.	.	TRBJ2-1	TGTGCCAGCTCACCACGTGACGGGGAGCGGCAAACGCCCTACAATGAGCAGTTCTTC	CASSPRDGERQTPYNEQFF
TRBV29-1	.	.	TRBJ2-1	TGCAGCGTTGAAGGGGACGGGACGTCCCATTACAATGAGCAGTTCTTC	CSVEGDGTSHYNEQFF
TRBV7-6	.	TRBD1	TRBJ1-1	TGTGCCAGCAGCTGGCCGGGGACAGAGAACACTGAAGCTTTCTTT	CASSWPGTENTEAFF
TRBV7-9	.	.	TRBJ2-7	TGTGCCAGCAGTTCTCTCCAGGGGAGTCCACAGTACTTC	CASSSLQGSPQYF
TRBV7-8	.	.	TRBJ2-5	TGTGCCAGCAGCCTCGGGACGACTCAAGAGACCCAGTACTTC	CASSLGTTQETQYF
TRBV5-4	.	.	TRBJ2-7	TGTGCCAGCAGCTTGGTACCCGGGGCTAGCTACGAGCAGTACTTC	CASSLVPGASYEQYF
TRBV10-2	.	.	TRBJ1-4	TGCGCCAGCAGTGACCCCGTCGGAGGGGGTAATGAAAAACTGTTTTTT	CASSDPVGGGNEKLFF
TRBV5-1	once	.	TRBJ1-1	TGCGCCAGCAGCTTGGTCGGCTGGCGTTCTGGCACTGAAGCTTTCTTT	CASSLVGWRSGTEAFF
TRBV5-4	few	.	TRBJ1-2	TGTGCCAGCAGCTTGGGCTCTGGGGCAGGTGGCTACACCTTC	CASSLGSGAGGYTF
TRBV7-9	.	.	TRBJ2-3	TGTGCCAGCAGCTCGGGCTATGGCACAGATACGCAGTATTTT	CASSSGYGTDTQYF
TRBV7-9	.	.	TRBJ2-7	TGTGCCAGCAGCCCCGGACATAGCTACGAGCAGTACTTC	CASSPGHSYEQYF
TRBV6-6	.	TRBD1	TRBJ1-2	TGTGCCAGCAGTTACAGGGACAGGGGCGACTATGGCTACACCTTC	CASSYRDRGDYGYTF
TRBV4-1	.	.	TRBJ2-3	TGCGCCAGCAGCCAAGTGGGCAGGGTGAGGCAGTATTTT	CASSQVGRVRQYF
TRBV7-6	.	.	TRBJ2-7	TGTGCCAGCAGCCTCCCCTTAGGGGGTGGAGGGGAGCAGTACTTC	CASSLPLGGGGEQYF
TRBV18	.	.	TRBJ2-6	TGTGCCAGCTCACCTCAACCCCCCCAAACAGGGTACGGGGCCAACGTCCTGACTTTC	CASSPQPPQTGYGANVLTF
TRBV6-1	few	.	TRBJ1-1	TGTGCCAGCAGTGAAGCGGGAGAGGGTTTCTTT	CASSEAGEGFF
TRBV11-2	.	.	TRBJ1-1	TGTGCCAGCAGCCAAAGCGAAGCCGAAGCTTTCTTT	CASSQSEAEAFF
TRBV5-1	.	TRBD2	TRBJ2-2	TGCGCCAGCAGCCCCGAGCGGGGGGTCACCGGGGAGCTGTTTTTT	CASSPERGVTGELFF
TRBV13	.	TRBD1	TRBJ1-3	TGTGCCAGCAAACCCGGGACAGTTGGAAACACCATATATTTT	CASKPGTVGNTIYF
TRBV18	.	.	TRBJ2-1	TGTGCCAGCTCACCCGGGGCCTACAATGAGCAGTTCTTC	CASSPGAYNEQFF
TRBV7-2	.	.	TRBJ1-1	TGTGCCAGCAGCATGGACATCGTCACTGAAGCTTTCTTT	CASSMDIVTEAFF
TRBV15	.	.	TRBJ1-5	TGTGCCACCAGCAAGTCTTTGGAGGCCTTTAATCAGCCCCAGCATTTT	CATSKSLEAFNQPQHF
TRBV10-3	.	TRBD1	TRBJ1-6	TGTGCCATCAGTGACCCGCGACAGGGGTCACCCCTCCACTTT	CAISDPRQGSPLHF
TRBV27	.	.	TRBJ1-1	TGTGCCAGCAGGCCTCTAGGGAACACTGAAGCTTTCTTT	CASRPLGNTEAFF
TRBV9	.	TRBD2	TRBJ2-3	TGTGCCAGCAGCGTAGTAGCGGGGGGGCGCACAGATACGCAGTATTTT	CASSVVAGGRTDTQYF
TRBV10-3	.	TRBD2	TRBJ2-3	TGTGCCATCAGTGTCGGGGGGAACACAGATACGCAGTATTTT	CAISVGGNTDTQYF
TRBV5-4	.	.	TRBJ2-7	TGTGCCAGCAGCTTGGACGGGGACGGCTCCTACGAGCAGTACTTC	CASSLDGDGSYEQYF
TRBV11-3	.	.	TRBJ1-1	TGTGCCAGCAGCTTATGGGAGGGCCGGAACACTGAAGCTTTCTTT	CASSLWEGRNTEAFF
TRBV18	.	.	TRBJ1-1	TGTGCCAGCTCACTCGGGGGGAACACTGAAGCTTTCTTT	CASSLGGNTEAFF
TRBV25-1	.	.	TRBJ1-2	TGTGCCAGCAGTGAATACGACTTGGGCTACACCTTC	CASSEYDLGYTF
TRBV4-1	.	.	TRBJ1-4	TGCGCCAGCAGCCAAGAATTCGCGGCTAGACAGCTTAATGAAAAACTGTTTTTT	CASSQEFAARQLNEKLFF
TRBV18	.	.	TRBJ1-3	TGTGCCAGCTCTCCTACCGGGGGCGCGAGCGGAAACACCATATATTTT	CASSPTGGASGNTIYF
TRBV4-1	.	.	TRBJ1-6	TGCGCCAGCAGCCAAGATCAGGGCTCTAATTCACCCCTCCACTTT	CASSQDQGSNSPLHF
TRBV5-5	.	TRBD1	TRBJ2-7	TGTGCCAGCAGCACCGGGACAGGGGGCTACGAGCAGTACTTC	CASSTGTGGYEQYF
TRBV4-1	.	.	TRBJ1-2	TGCGCCAGCAGCCAAGATGGGGGCTACACCTTC	CASSQDGGYTF
TRBV18	once	.	TRBJ1-3	TGTGCCAGCTCACCACGGCCAGACCCTTTCTCTGGAAACACCATATATTTT	CASSPRPDPFSGNTIYF
TRBV9	.	.	TRBJ1-1	TGTGCCAGCAAGGCGAACACTGAAGCTTTCTTT	CASKANTEAFF
TRBV5-6	.	.	TRBJ2-3	TGTGCCAGCAGCTTGTACCAGAGAGTCACAGATACGCAGTATTTT	CASSLYQRVTDTQYF
TRBV13	.	TRBD2	TRBJ2-3	TGTGCCAGCAGCCCCGTACCCGGGGGGGCGGATACGCAGTATTTT	CASSPVPGGADTQYF
TRBV4-1	.	TRBD2	TRBJ2-3	TGCGCCAGCAGCGGGAGGGCTAGCGGGGGAGCAGATACGCAGTATTTT	CASSGRASGGADTQYF
TRBV23-1	.	.	TRBJ1-5	TGCGCCAGCAGTCAATCTGCCAAAACTCCCGGGACTTTGGTTCATCAGCCCCAGCATTTT	CASSQSAKTPGTLVHQPQHF
TRBV19	.	.	TRBJ2-1	TGTGCCAGTAGAAATGGCCACTACAATGAGCAGTTCTTC	CASRNGHYNEQFF
TRBV9	few	.	TRBJ2-7	TGTGCCAGCAGCGTGACCCCCTCCGGGGGGCCCCACGAGCAGTACTTC	CASSVTPSGGPHEQYF